This record covers a single T cell receptor beta chain. The antigen it binds to is not known. It has no much larger one-base neighbor in the sample; base qualities were not kept. The CDR3 holds 14 amino acids from the cysteine to the phenylalanine. Only the CDR3 portion is preserved as DNA: 42 bases, with reading frame beginning at the first base. CDR1 and CDR2 (MNHNS, SASEGT) derive from the germline V gene. V is pared back by 2 bases and J by 4 bases, with 11 bases lying between the germline termini. The CDR3 regions of human TCRbeta chains were analyzed by immunosequencing. As for how the authors treated the data: Repertoire TCRs were checked for matches against a reference library of SARS-CoV-2-specific TCRs that had been generated using the MIRA antigen-specificity platform. Breadth meant the fraction of unique TCRs that were SARS-CoV-2-associated, whereas depth meant the fraction of total T cells that were SARS-CoV-2-associated. Each spike-specific TCR was assigned to its reactive spike region and to a CD4 or CD8 class using the MIRA data. Log10-transformed breadth and depth values were compared by one-way ANOVA with Sidak's multiple comparisons tests. TCRdb's version of the immuneACCESS table is confined to in-frame rearrangements and falls short of the full clone set. An unresolved V gene accounts for under half of the shortfall where checked; the remainder is of unknown origin. The V and J calls and clone size are taken from that table; D and trimming were inferred from the DNA. The sample table shows approximately 160,000 clones, and 75% to 95% are seen once. The top ten clonotypes cover about 1.6% of the sample.

The sample originates from a study of T cell responses to AZD1222 COVID-19 vaccine (dated by TCRdb to the early 2020s). Background for the entire study: AZD1222 recipients with second doses at about 4 weeks or about 12 weeks were pooled, because spike-specific TCR depth and breadth did not differ between schedules. A total of just over 230 trial participants underwent TCR sequencing, of whom under 220 had received two doses of AZD1222 and around 25 had received two doses of the MenACWY control vaccine. Enrollment into the trials was organized by age into subgroups of 18-55, 56-69 and 70-plus years, and those subgroups contained roughly 140, 27 and 60 TCR-sequenced participants, respectively.

Results the study describes overall, beyond this receptor: Reportedly, almost half of the unique spike-specific TCRs recognized epitopes lying outside the regions that are mutated in the B.1.351 and B.1.1.7 variants. Conclusions about previously exposed vaccinees are limited, since just five or six AZD1222 recipients were seropositive for SARS-CoV-2 at baseline. Vaccine-associated CD4 TCRs spanned the whole spike protein, with dominant responses in regions 160-218 and 743-854. Because no day 14 peak-response samples were available, repertoires were characterized only after the peak T cell response. After two AZD1222 doses, both the breadth and the depth of spike-specific TCRs were significantly higher than at day 0 and than in MenACWY recipients. In the small 56-69-year group, the increase in depth fell short of significance, most likely because of low power. Participants were mostly white British and included more females than males, and it was suggested by the authors that clonal diversity may have been underestimated.

The sample's time point label, decoded: baseline before first vaccination. Vaccinee samples were obtained from the UK trials COV001 and COV002, which included a single-blind randomized controlled phase 2/3 trial of AZD1222 (ChAdOx1 nCoV-19) in healthy adults. Trial participant PBMC samples were collected at day 0 and day 28 after the second dose for TCRbeta chain sequencing. Recombination linked TRBV6-1 to TRBJ1-2, and the D gene may be TRBD1, 6 bases matching. The specimen was peripheral blood, collected on day 0 of AZD1222 vaccination. The origin of this receptor is an adult in good health. The DNA sequence is TGTGCCAGCAGTGAAACAGGGTTCATCTATGGCTACACCTTC. Its protein product is CASSETGFIYGYTF.